Reported below is one TCR beta chain. Which antigen it targets is not known. No base-level quality is on record; no much larger clone is a single base apart. These data come from a study of T cell responses to AZD1222 COVID-19 vaccine listed by TCRdb under 2021. About the investigation overall: AZD1222 recipients given second doses at about 4 weeks or at about 12 weeks were pooled, since spike-specific TCR depth and breadth were not found to differ between the two schedules. TCR sequencing was performed for about 240 trial participants, of whom about 200 were given two doses of AZD1222 and roughly 25 were given two doses of MenACWY control vaccine. Trial participants were enrolled by age into 18-55, 56-69 and 70-plus year subgroups, with roughly 150, 30 and 60 TCR-sequenced participants respectively. Paper-wide results and their limitations: The vaccine-associated CD4 TCRs covered the entire spike protein, and the dominant responses fell in regions 160-218 and 743-854. Spike-specific TCR breadth and depth rose significantly after two AZD1222 doses compared with day 0 and with MenACWY recipients. Most participants were white British and females outnumbered males, and the authors suggested that clonal diversity may have been underestimated. Because no day 14 peak-response samples were available, repertoires were characterized only after the peak T cell response. Only five to seven AZD1222 recipients were SARS-CoV-2 seropositive at baseline, limiting conclusions about previously exposed vaccinees. The 56-69-year group was small, and its depth increase did not reach significance, likely because of low power. Reportedly, almost half of the unique spike-specific TCRs recognized epitopes lying outside the regions that are mutated in the B.1.351 and B.1.1.7 variants.

The CDR3 regions of human TCRbeta chains were analyzed by immunosequencing. The authors' pipeline ran thus. TCRs in the repertoires were compared against a reference library of SARS-CoV-2-specific TCRs that had been generated with the MIRA antigen-specificity platform. Breadth was defined as the fraction of unique TCRs that were SARS-CoV-2-associated, and depth was defined as the fraction of total T cells that were SARS-CoV-2-associated. Using the MIRA data, each spike-specific TCR was assigned both to the spike region to which the TCR was reactive and to a CD4 or CD8 class. Log10-transformed breadth and depth values were compared by one-way ANOVA with Sidak's multiple comparisons tests. TCRdb holds this immuneACCESS table with in-frame rearrangements only. Some clones are missing; in checked studies, unresolved V genes explain under half, and the rest has no known cause. V and J calls and clone size are given by that table; D and trimming were obtained from the DNA. The sample table contains roughly 140,000 clones; only one count was recorded for about 93% of them. In total, the top ten clones hold approximately 2% of the sample.

Sample time point, as interpreted from the label and publication: baseline before first vaccination. Samples from vaccinated people were obtained from the UK trials COV001 and COV002, which included a single-blind randomized controlled phase 2/3 trial of AZD1222 (ChAdOx1 nCoV-19) in healthy adults. Trial participant PBMC samples were collected at day 0 and day 28 after the second dose for TCRbeta chain sequencing. The cysteine opens and the phenylalanine closes a CDR3 of 15 amino acids. The entry retains the CDR3 DNA only, 45 bases that are in frame from base 1. V and J are truncated by 4 bases and 2 bases respectively, leaving an intervening sequence of 10 bases. Sequences SGHKS (CDR1) and YYEKEE (CDR2) are obtained from the germline V gene (reference sequence).

The sample here was peripheral blood, taken on day 0 of AZD1222 vaccination. The chain is assembled from TRBV5-5 and TRBJ2-6; the D gene lacks a confident call. The TCR sequence derives from an adult in good health. Here the CDR3 is given as CASSPLGTGANVLTF. The DNA sequence is given as TGTGCCAGCAGCCCCTTGGGCACTGGGGCCAACGTCCTGACTTTC.